The 22 T cell receptor beta chains in this list originate from one sample, sequenced in a study of T cell repertoires in cytomegalovirus infection. TCRdb reprocessed the reads via MiXCR and lists one record per CDR3 protein. Here the sample spans approximately 260,000 distinct CDR3 sequences, over 15% being singletons. Sequencing used CD8+ T cells from PBMCs. These TCRs come from a human donor in good health (CMV status not recorded). Some clones in this sample may be carry-over from other donors' samples.

This clonotype was seen only a few times. The chain combines TRBV20-1 with TRBJ2-4, with D possibly matching TRBD2 (5 bases). The CDR3 totals 15 residues. Trimming cost V 4 bases and J 0 bases, with 13 bases left between them. The V gene's germline CDR1 is DFQATT and CDR2 SNEGSKA (reference sequence). CDR3 sequence (DNA): TGCAGTGCTACCAGAGGGTGGGAAGCCAAAAACATTCAGTACTTC. Its translation is CSATRGWEAKNIQYF.

This clonotype was counted ten times or more. This rearrangement joins TRBV7-9 to TRBJ2-3; 9 bases are shared with TRBD1. CDR1 is SEHNR and CDR2 is FQNEAQ in the germline V gene (reference sequence). The V segment lost 1 base and the J segment 4 bases; nucleotides outside the gene matches: 3. The CDR3 length is 15 residues. CDR3 sequence (DNA): TGTGCCAGCAGCTTAGTACAGGGGGCCGCAGATACGCAGTATTTT. Amino acids: CASSLVQGAADTQYF.

The J gene is TRBJ1-5, the V gene TRBV19, with D tentatively TRBD1 (6 bases). V dropped 4 bases and J dropped 5 bases, with 21 bases sitting between them. The germline V gene encodes CDR1 LNHDA and CDR2 SQIVND (reference sequence). This CDR3 has 17 residues. The CDR3 region has the DNA TGTGCCAGTAGTACGGAGACTACAGGGTCGCTTTATCAGCCCCAGCATTTT. Protein product: CASSTETTGSLYQPQHF.

This clonotype has a handful of counts. The genes are TRBV29-1 and TRBJ1-5, with D maybe TRBD1 (5 bases). The CDR3 has 14 amino acids. V was cut by 6 bases and J by 1 base, with 13 bases left in between. From germline, CDR1 is SQVTM and CDR2 ANQGSEA. CDR3: CSVAAGASNQPQHF. The DNA of the CDR3 is TGCAGCGTGGCAGCTGGGGCAAGCAATCAGCCCCAGCATTTT. Based on the CDR3 plus reference TRBV29-1 and TRBJ1-5, the full variable domain is SAVISQKPSRDICQRGTSLTIQCQVDSQVTMMFWYRQQPGQSLTLIATANQGSEATYESGFVIDKFPISRPNLTFSTLTVSNMSPEDSSIYLCSVAAGASNQPQHFGDGTRLSIL.

This clonotype was picked up a small number of times. The CDR3 is CASSLPGQGFSTDTGELFF. In DNA, the CDR3 is TGTGCCAGCAGCTTACCCGGACAGGGTTTTAGCACGGACACCGGGGAGCTGTTTTTT. This chain joins TRBV11-2 and TRBJ2-2, with 8 bases matching TRBD1. The CDR3 covers 19 residues. CDR1 is SGHAT, CDR2 FQNNGV, per germline. The ends lost 2 bases at V and 3 bases at J; junction bases unmatched: 14. The whole variable domain, remainder taken from reference TRBV11-2 and TRBJ2-2, is EAGVAQSPRYKIIEKRQSVAFWCNPISGHATLYWYQQILGQGPKLLIQFQNNGVVDDSQLPKDRFSAERLKGVDSTLKIQPAKLEDSAVYLCASSLPGQGFSTDTGELFFGEGSRLTVL.

There are many counts of this clonotype. This chain's CDR3 is CASSFGDSNQPQHF. In DNA form, the CDR3 reads TGTGCCAGCAGCTTCGGGGATAGCAATCAGCCCCAGCATTTT. This chain joins TRBV7-9 and TRBJ1-5; D unresolved. V was trimmed by 3 bases and J by 0 bases, leaving 6 bases between them. Germline CDR1 SEHNR, CDR2 FQNEAQ (reference sequence). The CDR3 has 14 amino acids.

This clonotype was seen repeatedly, ten times or more. V gene TRBV11-2 combines with J gene TRBJ2-7, with D uncertain. Germline-derived CDR1 and CDR2 are SGHAT and FQNNGV. V was trimmed by 1 base and J by 2 bases, leaving 12 bases between them. The CDR3 consists of 15 residues. The CDR3 loop is CASSLGVGFPYEQYF. CDR3 bases: TGTGCCAGCAGCTTAGGAGTAGGGTTCCCCTACGAGCAGTACTTC.

This clonotype has just a few counts. The rearrangement joins TRBV20-1 to TRBJ2-7; D uncertain. Per germline, CDR1 DFQATT and CDR2 SNEGSKA (reference sequence). CDR3 length equals 12 residues. V lost 1 base to trimming and J lost 7 bases, with 11 bases between them. The CDR3 bases are TGCAGTGCTAGAGGATCTTCTCTGGAGCAGTACTTC. The encoded protein is CSARGSSLEQYF.

V and J are TRBV28 and TRBJ2-2; TRBD1 matches at 7 bases. The V segment lost 3 bases and the J segment 6 bases; nucleotides outside the gene matches: 7. Germline V gives CDR1 MDHEN, CDR2 SYDVKM. The CDR3 has 15 residues. DNA of the CDR3: TGTGCCAGCAGTTTCAAGGGACAGATCGCCGGGGAGCTGTTTTTT. As protein: CASSFKGQIAGELFF.

This clonotype has more than one count but fewer than ten. CDR3 loop: CASSYALAGTEQFF. The CDR3, as DNA: TGTGCCAGCAGTTACGCGCTAGCGGGGACTGAGCAGTTCTTC. This chain connects TRBV6-2 or TRBV6-3 to TRBJ2-1; 9 bases line up with TRBD2. This CDR3 comprises 14 residues. J gave up 9 bases and V 2 bases, and 5 bases lay outside the gene matches. Looked up from germline, CDR1 is MNHEY and CDR2 is SVGEGT.

There are a few counts of this clonotype. Written as DNA, the CDR3 is TGTGCCAGCAGCTTAGGGCCCGGTTCACCCCTCCACTTT. Protein sequence: CASSLGPGSPLHF. The rearrangement links TRBV11-3 to TRBJ1-6; D remains unclear. CDR1 is SGHNT, CDR2 YENEEA, per germline. CDR3 length equals 13 residues. The V end was cut by 1 base, the J end by 9 bases, with 7 bases between.

The rearrangement joins TRBV5-6 to TRBJ1-1; 10 bases are shared with TRBD1. V gave up 4 bases and J gave up 0 bases; unmatched junction bases: 12. Germline V gene sequence: CDR1 SGHDT, CDR2 YYEEEE. CDR3 length equals 18 residues. In DNA form, the CDR3 reads TGTGCCAGCAGCCCCCGGACAGGGGGGGGGTTGATGAACACTGAAGCTTTCTTT. Protein sequence: CASSPRTGGGLMNTEAFF.

This clonotype appeared a few times. The J gene is TRBJ2-3, the V gene TRBV28; TRBD1 is a possible D gene (6 bases). CDR3 length: 11 residues. Trimming shortened V by 7 bases and J by 11 bases, and 13 bases separated the two germline ends. Germline CDR1 and CDR2: MDHEN and SYDVKM. In DNA form, the CDR3 reads TGTGCCAGCACAGACGGGACACGGCAGTATTTT. Translation gives CASTDGTRQYF.

The chain carries TRBV7-9 and TRBJ1-5; the match to TRBD1 covers 7 bases. The V and J ends lost 3 bases and 6 bases, in that order; junction bases with no gene match: 2. Looked up from germline, CDR1 is SEHNR and CDR2 is FQNEAQ (reference sequence). The CDR3 extends over 13 amino acids. CDR3 nucleotides: TGTGCCAGCAGCTTGACAGGGACTCAGCCCCAGCATTTT. Translating gives CASSLTGTQPQHF.

Many counts were recorded for this clonotype. This chain links TRBV7-6 with TRBJ2-7, with 9 bases lining up with TRBD2. The CDR3 runs 15 residues. CDR1 SGHVS and CDR2 FNYEAQ come from the germline V gene. After removal of 1 base from V and 6 bases from J, the junction contained 7 bases not matched to a gene. The CDR3 nucleotides are TGTGCCAGCAGCTTAGATGTAGCGGGGGTTGTCGAGCAGTACTTC. It specifies CASSLDVAGVVEQYF.

This clonotype was seen a few times. This chain links TRBV9 with TRBJ2-7, with D perhaps matching TRBD1 or TRBD2 (5 bases each). This CDR3 region has 16 residues. V was cut by 2 bases and J by 2 bases, with 17 bases left in between. The germline V gene encodes CDR1 SGDLS and CDR2 YYNGEE. The CDR3 sequence is CASSVGQGAATYEQYF. CDR3 DNA sequence: TGTGCCAGCAGCGTTGGGCAGGGAGCGGCCACCTACGAGCAGTACTTC.

The chain recombines TRBV6-5 with TRBJ2-7, with D unresolved. CDR1 is MNHEY, CDR2 SVGAGI, per germline. The CDR3 extends over 16 amino acids. V lost 4 bases and J 3 bases, leaving 19 bases between the germline ends. CDR3 amino acids: CASSSRNGPAVYEQYF. The DNA for the CDR3 is TGTGCCAGCAGTTCCCGAAATGGCCCCGCGGTCTACGAGCAGTACTTC.

The V call is TRBV29-1, the J call TRBJ2-5; TRBD1 aligns across 7 bases. In germline, CDR1 is SQVTM, CDR2 ANQGSEA. V lost 3 bases and J lost 4; bases outside the gene matches: 8. This CDR3 contains 14 residues. In DNA, the CDR3 is TGCAGCGTTGACGACAGGGTGTCCGGAGAGACCCAGTACTTC. Protein sequence: CSVDDRVSGETQYF. The whole variable domain, remainder taken from reference TRBV29-1 and TRBJ2-5, is SAVISQKPSRDICQRGTSLTIQCQVDSQVTMMFWYRQQPGQSLTLIATANQGSEATYESGFVIDKFPISRPNLTFSTLTVSNMSPEDSSIYLCSVDDRVSGETQYFGPGTRLLVL.

This clonotype has ten or more counts. The gene calls are TRBV2 and TRBJ2-6, with 8 bases matching TRBD1. The CDR3 length is 18 residues. V gave up 6 bases and J gave up 1 base; unmatched junction bases: 11. Germline V gene data show CDR1 as SNHLY and CDR2 as FYNNEI. The CDR3 loop reads CASRVRTGMYSGANVLTF. The CDR3 DNA reads TGTGCCAGCAGAGTCCGGACAGGGATGTATTCTGGGGCCAACGTCCTGACTTTC. The full variable domain, with the rest looked up from reference TRBV2 and TRBJ2-6, is EPEVTQTPSHQVTQMGQEVILRCVPISNHLYFYWYRQILGQKVEFLVSFYNNEISEKSEIFDDQFSVERPDGSNFTLKIRSTKLEDSAMYFCASRVRTGMYSGANVLTFGAGSRLTVL.

The chain carries TRBV7-9 and TRBJ2-2; no definite D call. V was clipped by 5 bases and J by 6 bases, with 13 bases between them. The CDR3 runs 14 residues. Per the germline V gene, CDR1 is SEHNR and CDR2 is FQNEAQ (reference sequence). The CDR3 DNA follows: TGTGCCAGCAGCCCACCTCAGGCCCCCGGGGAGCTGTTTTTT. Encoded protein: CASSPPQAPGELFF.

This rearrangement joins TRBV6-8 to TRBJ2-1; TRBD2 is a possible D gene (7 bases). Germline values: CDR1 MNHGY, CDR2 SAAAGT. V lost 6 bases, J lost 7 bases, and 19 bases lay in between. This CDR3 contains 15 residues. The CDR3 loop reads CASSLTNGGPNEQFF. Written as DNA, the CDR3 is TGTGCCAGCAGCCTGACTAACGGGGGGCCGAATGAGCAGTTCTTC.

This clonotype was counted a few times. The chain carries TRBV9 and TRBJ2-3; 8 nucleotides agree with TRBD2. This CDR3 has 15 amino acids. V was pared by 4 bases and J by 3 bases, with 7 bases of the junction left unmatched. Germline V gives CDR1 SGDLS, CDR2 YYNGEE. The CDR3: CASSYGGDLTDTQYF. The CDR3 nucleotides read TGTGCCAGCAGCTACGGGGGGGATTTGACAGATACGCAGTATTTT.